These T cell receptor beta chains were read from a single sample in a study of memory CD4+ T cells and cytomegalovirus serostatus. Measured with immunoSEQ multiplex PCR; TCRdb has only the in-frame clones, and not every one. The sample has some 95,000 clones; 80% are singletons. Sequenced input: memory CD4+ T cells from blood. Receptors were obtained from an adult in good health and CMV-seropositive. Each CDR3 is given with its conserved first and last residue. Each record gives: J gene, D gene, V gene, CDR3 length, clone size, CDR3 protein, CDR3 DNA. A D gene is named only where the DNA matches it firmly. Some rows have no size entry. The others give once, few or many, or a class for an expanded clone.

J gene: TRBJ2-1; D gene: -; V gene: TRBV5-1; CDR3 length: 17; clone size: -; CDR3 protein: CASSLLGSLSSYNEQFF; CDR3 DNA: TGCGCCAGCAGCTTGTTGGGGAGCTTGAGCTCCTACAATGAGCAGTTCTTC
J gene: TRBJ2-5; D gene: TRBD1; V gene: TRBV7-3; CDR3 length: 13; clone size: -; CDR3 protein: CASSQGAQETQYF; CDR3 DNA: TGTGCCAGCAGCCAGGGGGCCCAAGAGACCCAGTACTTC
J gene: TRBJ1-4; D gene: -; V gene: TRBV27; CDR3 length: 15; clone size: -; CDR3 protein: CASSHSRQSGEKLFF; CDR3 DNA: TGTGCCAGCAGCCACTCTAGGCAGTCGGGCGAAAAACTGTTTTTT
J gene: TRBJ2-3; D gene: -; V gene: TRBV5-1; CDR3 length: 12; clone size: -; CDR3 protein: CASSPPRDTQYF; CDR3 DNA: TGCGCCAGCAGCCCTCCCCGGGATACGCAGTATTTT
J gene: TRBJ2-5; D gene: TRBD2; V gene: TRBV7-2; CDR3 length: 16; clone size: -; CDR3 protein: CASSLAGGTSLETQYF; CDR3 DNA: TGTGCCAGCAGCTTAGCGGGGGGGACTAGTCTTGAGACCCAGTACTTC
J gene: TRBJ2-5; D gene: -; V gene: TRBV2; CDR3 length: 13; clone size: -; CDR3 protein: CASSEEARETQYF; CDR3 DNA: TGTGCCAGCAGTGAAGAAGCCCGCGAGACCCAGTACTTC
J gene: TRBJ2-5; D gene: -; V gene: TRBV25-1; CDR3 length: 13; clone size: -; CDR3 protein: CASSGNSGETQYF; CDR3 DNA: TGTGCCAGCAGTGGGAATTCTGGAGAGACCCAGTACTTC
J gene: TRBJ1-3; D gene: -; V gene: TRBV7-2; CDR3 length: 13; clone size: -; CDR3 protein: CASSISSGNTIYF; CDR3 DNA: TGTGCCAGCAGCATCTCCTCTGGAAACACCATATATTTT
J gene: TRBJ2-2; D gene: -; V gene: TRBV19; CDR3 length: 12; clone size: -; CDR3 protein: CASRHDHGELFF; CDR3 DNA: TGTGCCAGCAGACACGACCATGGGGAGCTGTTTTTT
J gene: TRBJ2-1; D gene: TRBD2; V gene: TRBV2; CDR3 length: 17; clone size: -; CDR3 protein: CASSPELAASSYNEQFF; CDR3 DNA: TGTGCCAGCAGTCCTGAACTAGCGGCAAGCTCCTACAATGAGCAGTTCTTC
J gene: TRBJ2-3; D gene: TRBD2; V gene: TRBV5-4; CDR3 length: 16; clone size: -; CDR3 protein: CASSSGGLAGKDTQYF; CDR3 DNA: TGTGCCAGCAGCTCTGGGGGACTAGCGGGAAAGGATACGCAGTATTTT
J gene: TRBJ2-7; D gene: -; V gene: TRBV28; CDR3 length: 17; clone size: once; CDR3 protein: CASSRPPYMTATYEQYF; CDR3 DNA: TGTGCCAGCAGCCGACCCCCCTATATGACAGCCACCTACGAGCAGTACTTC
J gene: TRBJ1-4; D gene: -; V gene: TRBV5-8; CDR3 length: 13; clone size: -; CDR3 protein: CASRPAGNEKLFF; CDR3 DNA: TGTGCCAGCAGACCGGCCGGGAATGAAAAACTGTTTTTT
J gene: TRBJ1-3; D gene: -; V gene: TRBV28; CDR3 length: 18; clone size: -; CDR3 protein: CASSPYPDSPNSGNTIYF; CDR3 DNA: TGTGCCAGCAGTCCTTACCCGGACAGCCCGAACTCTGGAAACACCATATATTTT
J gene: TRBJ1-2; D gene: -; V gene: TRBV7-3; CDR3 length: 15; clone size: -; CDR3 protein: CASSLTTESYYGYTF; CDR3 DNA: TGTGCCAGCAGCTTAACGACAGAATCATACTATGGCTACACCTTC
J gene: TRBJ1-4; D gene: TRBD1; V gene: TRBV5-4; CDR3 length: 18; clone size: -; CDR3 protein: CASSYQGRGRRANEKLFF; CDR3 DNA: TGTGCCAGCAGCTATCAGGGCAGGGGGCGCCGTGCTAATGAAAAACTGTTTTTT
J gene: TRBJ1-5; D gene: -; V gene: TRBV7-9; CDR3 length: 15; clone size: -; CDR3 protein: CASSLGVGVNQPQHF; CDR3 DNA: TGTGCCAGCAGCTTAGGGGTGGGGGTCAATCAGCCCCAGCATTTT
J gene: TRBJ1-1; D gene: -; V gene: TRBV5-5; CDR3 length: 14; clone size: -; CDR3 protein: CASSLGPGELRAFF; CDR3 DNA: TGTGCCAGCAGCTTGGGACCGGGGGAGCTCAGAGCTTTCTTT
J gene: TRBJ1-2; D gene: -; V gene: TRBV28; CDR3 length: 13; clone size: many; CDR3 protein: CASSHTRVSGYTF; CDR3 DNA: TGTGCCAGCAGTCACACACGGGTCTCTGGCTACACCTTC